The subject of this entry is one TCR beta chain. Sample-barcoded 5' priming and a J-beta primer mix drove a second PCR of roughly 6 to 12 cycles. TCRdb processed the 5' RACE reads anew with MiXCR; each CDR3 protein has one entry. The sample lists roughly 500,000 distinct CDR3 sequences; 25% to 30% were seen once. The record originates from a study of blood T cells in healthy people across ages. Germline V gene lookup returns CDR1 DFQATT and CDR2 SNEGSKA (reference sequence). V was pared by 3 bases and J by 4 bases, with 15 bases between. There are 14 residues in the CDR3. The chain links TRBV20-1 to TRBJ1-2; D call uncertain. The sequenced sample consisted of blood. This clonotype was obtained from a woman between 70 and 85 years old in good health. Written as DNA, the CDR3 is TGCAGTGCTAGGTGGAGGGAGGCGGGCTATGGCTACACCTTC. The encoded protein is CSARWREAGYGYTF.